The T cell receptor beta chain under discussion was sequenced for a study of spatial heterogeneity in lung cancer. The wider study: The approximately 79 donors had untreated early-stage non-small cell lung cancer. Those follow-up PBMC samples that were available underwent sequencing, at a median interval of about 22 months following resection. Findings and caveats of the study: Relative to follow-up, resection was when ubiquitous expanded tumor TCRs appeared more in blood.

Germline CDR1 SGHTA, CDR2 FQGNSA. CDR3 length: 13 amino acids. Between the trimmed V and J ends, which lost 1 base and 1 base, there was a span of 4 bases. To note about this clonotype: Its matching antigen is unknown.

TCRdb processed the 5' RACE reads anew with MiXCR; each CDR3 protein has one entry. The table has roughly 32,000 distinct CDR3 sequences, less than 11% seen once. Described time point: blood at routine non-recurrence follow-up after resection. TCRs were sequenced from unsorted whole RNA of tumor, nontumor lung or PBMC. This receptor was identified in a female donor with early-stage non-small cell lung cancer. Sequencing used PBMCs, obtained at follow-up. V and J are TRBV7-2 and TRBJ1-1; D gene unclear. The CDR3 sequence is CASSLEGNTEAFF. As DNA, the CDR3 is TGTGCCAGCAGCTTAGAGGGGAACACTGAAGCTTTCTTT.